The rows below give T cell receptor beta chains drawn from one sample of a study of identical twins. TCRdb analysed the 5' RACE reads with MiXCR anew, one entry per CDR3 protein. Of fewer than 350,000 distinct CDR3 sequences in the sample, about 8.3% were seen once. The same data also went into a second study, on yellow fever vaccine responses in identical twins.

The sample comprised memory (CD45RO+) T cells sorted from blood. All receptors come from a woman between 18 and 30 years old in good health. The CDR3 runs from the conserved cysteine through the conserved F or W. D genes are given only for firm matches. Clone size is stated in some rows and not others, as once, few, many or a class when expanded.

j_gene | v_gene | abundance | d_gene | CDR3nt | CDR3aa
TRBJ2-1 | TRBV12-3/TRBV12-4 | many | TRBD2 | TGTGCCAGCAGTTTACGTCTAGCGGGGAATGAGCAGTTCTTC | CASSLRLAGNEQFF
TRBJ2-1 | TRBV11-2 | few | TRBD1 | TGTGCCAGCAGTCAGGACAGGGGGCTTTACAATGAGCAGTTCTTC | CASSQDRGLYNEQFF
TRBJ1-1 | TRBV7-8 | NA | NA | TGTGCCAGCAGCGCTGCTTTGTTGCGACAGGCGATGAACACTGAAGCTTTCTTT | CASSAALLRQAMNTEAFF
TRBJ2-1 | TRBV24-1 | few | NA | TGTGCCACCAGTCTGGATAGGTGGTACAATGAGCAGTTCTTC | CATSLDRWYNEQFF
TRBJ1-5 | TRBV5-6 | NA | NA | TGTGCCAGCAGCTGGGGGCGCGGTCAGCCCCAGCATTTT | CASSWGRGQPQHF
TRBJ2-2 | TRBV24-1 | many | TRBD2 | TGTGCCACCAGCGGACTAGCCGACACCGGGGAGCTGTTTTTT | CATSGLADTGELFF
TRBJ2-3 | TRBV11-1 | few | NA | TGTGCCAGCAGCTACCCTCCTTTGGGTTCAGATACGCAGTATTTT | CASSYPPLGSDTQYF
TRBJ1-2 | TRBV3-1 | many | NA | TGTGCCAGCAGTCACGATCAGGGCTATGGCTACACCTTC | CASSHDQGYGYTF
TRBJ2-5 | TRBV11-2 | many | NA | TGTGCCAGCAGCTTTGCGGGGGCCGGGATAGAGACCCAGTACTTC | CASSFAGAGIETQYF
TRBJ2-5 | TRBV7-9 | NA | TRBD2 | TGTGCCAGCAGGGGACTAGCGGGGCGGTACCAAGAGACCCAGTACTTC | CASRGLAGRYQETQYF
TRBJ1-1 | TRBV20-1 | few | NA | TGCAGTGCTAGTTTAGGGGACATTGGAGCTTTCTTT | CSASLGDIGAFF
TRBJ1-2 | TRBV18 | NA | TRBD1 | TGTGCCAGCTCAGGTAAACCGGGACAGCAAGAATTCGGCTACACCTTC | CASSGKPGQQEFGYTF
TRBJ2-3 | TRBV5-1 | many | NA | TGCGCCAGCAGCCGTGGAGATTCCCTAGGCACAGATACGCAGTATTTT | CASSRGDSLGTDTQYF
TRBJ2-3 | TRBV25-1 | many | NA | TGTGCCAGCACCCGAAGAAATACGCAGTATTTT | CASTRRNTQYF
TRBJ1-4 | TRBV5-1 | many | NA | TGCGCCAGCAGCTCCGGGACTACTAATGAAAAACTGTTTTTT | CASSSGTTNEKLFF
TRBJ1-3 | TRBV7-8 | few | NA | TGTGCCAGCAGCGGAGGGGTAGGAAACACCATATATTTT | CASSGGVGNTIYF
TRBJ2-1 | TRBV24-1 | NA | NA | TGTGCCACCAGTGAAGGGGATGAGCAGTTCTTC | CATSEGDEQFF
TRBJ2-3 | TRBV6-2/TRBV6-3 | few | NA | TGTGCCAGCTGGGAGCGATCTAGCACAGATACGCAGTATTTT | CASWERSSTDTQYF
TRBJ2-6 | TRBV5-5 | NA | NA | TGTGCCAGCAGCTTGGTGACTACCGGTGGCTCTGGGGCCAACGTCCTGACTTTC | CASSLVTTGGSGANVLTF
TRBJ2-3 | TRBV24-1 | many | TRBD2 | TGTGCCACCAGTATAGCGGGGAGGTCAGATACGCAGTATTTT | CATSIAGRSDTQYF
TRBJ2-5 | TRBV12-3/TRBV12-4 | many | NA | TGTGCCAGCAGTTTAGCCCCCGAGACCCAGTACTTC | CASSLAPETQYF